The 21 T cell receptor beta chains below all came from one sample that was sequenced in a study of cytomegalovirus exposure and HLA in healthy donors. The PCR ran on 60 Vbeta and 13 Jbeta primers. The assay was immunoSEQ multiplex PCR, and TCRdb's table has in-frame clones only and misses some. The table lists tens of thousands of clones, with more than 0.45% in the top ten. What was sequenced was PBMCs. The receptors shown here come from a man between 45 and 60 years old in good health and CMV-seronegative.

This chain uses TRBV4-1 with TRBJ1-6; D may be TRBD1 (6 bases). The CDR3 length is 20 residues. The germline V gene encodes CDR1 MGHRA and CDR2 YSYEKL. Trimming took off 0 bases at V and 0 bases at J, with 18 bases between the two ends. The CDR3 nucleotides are TGCGCCAGCAGCCAAGATCTGGGAGGGGGGAGAAGCTCCTATAATTCACCCCTCCACTTT. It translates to CASSQDLGGGRSSYNSPLHF.

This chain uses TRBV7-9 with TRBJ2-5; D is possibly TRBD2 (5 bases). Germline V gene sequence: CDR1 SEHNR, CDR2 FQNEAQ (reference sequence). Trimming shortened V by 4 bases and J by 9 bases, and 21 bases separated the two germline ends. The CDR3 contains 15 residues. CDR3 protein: CASSSRGGVMLPQYF. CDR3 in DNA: TGTGCCAGCAGCTCGCGAGGAGGAGTAATGTTACCCCAGTACTTC.

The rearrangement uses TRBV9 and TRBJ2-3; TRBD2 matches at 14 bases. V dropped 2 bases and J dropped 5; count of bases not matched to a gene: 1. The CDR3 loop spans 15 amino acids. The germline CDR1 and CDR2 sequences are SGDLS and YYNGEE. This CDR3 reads CASSVGTSGGDTQYF. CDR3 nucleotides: TGTGCCAGCAGCGTTGGGACTAGCGGGGGAGATACGCAGTATTTT.

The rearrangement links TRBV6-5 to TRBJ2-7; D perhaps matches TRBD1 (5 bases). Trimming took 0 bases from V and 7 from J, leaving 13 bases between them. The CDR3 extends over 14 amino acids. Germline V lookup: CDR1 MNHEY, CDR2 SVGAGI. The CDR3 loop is CASSYSAGIQEQYF. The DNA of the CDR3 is TGTGCCAGCAGTTACTCGGCAGGGATCCAGGAGCAGTACTTC.

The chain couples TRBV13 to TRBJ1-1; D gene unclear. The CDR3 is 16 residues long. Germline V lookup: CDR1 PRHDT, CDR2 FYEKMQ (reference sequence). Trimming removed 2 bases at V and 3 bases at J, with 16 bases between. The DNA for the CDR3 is TGTGCCAGCAGCTTAAGAGGGTCTACTGGGGACACTGAAGCTTTCTTT. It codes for CASSLRGSTGDTEAFF.

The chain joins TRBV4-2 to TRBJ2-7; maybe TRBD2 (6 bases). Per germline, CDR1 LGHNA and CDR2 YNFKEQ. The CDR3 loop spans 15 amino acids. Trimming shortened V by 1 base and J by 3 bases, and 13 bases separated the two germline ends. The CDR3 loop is CASSQGRELIYEQYF. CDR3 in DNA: TGTGCCAGCAGCCAAGGGAGGGAACTCATCTACGAGCAGTACTTC.

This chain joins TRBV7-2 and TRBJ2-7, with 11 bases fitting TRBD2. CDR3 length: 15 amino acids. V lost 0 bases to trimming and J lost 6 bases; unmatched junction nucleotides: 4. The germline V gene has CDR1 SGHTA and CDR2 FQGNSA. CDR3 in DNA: TGTGCCAGCAGCTTAGCTTCTAGCGGGGGGTTCGAGCAGTACTTC. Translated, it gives CASSLASSGGFEQYF.

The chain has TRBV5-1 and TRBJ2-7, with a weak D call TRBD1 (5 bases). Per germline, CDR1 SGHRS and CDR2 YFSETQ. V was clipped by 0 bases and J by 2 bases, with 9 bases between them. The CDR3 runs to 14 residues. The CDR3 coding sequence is TGCGCCAGCAGCTTGGTAACAGGAACCTACGAGCAGTACTTC. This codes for CASSLVTGTYEQYF. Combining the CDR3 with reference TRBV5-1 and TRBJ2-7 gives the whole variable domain KAGVTQTPRYLIKTRGQQVTLSCSPISGHRSVSWYQQTPGQGLQFLFEYFSETQRNKGNFPGRFSGRQFSNSRSEMNVSTLELGDSALYLCASSLVTGTYEQYFGPGTRLTVT.

The CDR3 coding sequence is TGTGCCAGCAGTGAACTGGGAAACACCATATATTTT. It encodes CASSELGNTIYF. The rearrangement joins TRBV2 to TRBJ1-3, with no clear D. V shed 2 bases and J shed 4 bases, with 3 bases lying between them. This CDR3 contains 12 residues. CDR1 and CDR2 (germline): SNHLY, FYNNEI.

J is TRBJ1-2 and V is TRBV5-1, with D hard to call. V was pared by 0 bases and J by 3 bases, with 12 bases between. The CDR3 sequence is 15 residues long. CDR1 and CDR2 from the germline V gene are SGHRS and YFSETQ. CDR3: CASSLASGDYYGYTF. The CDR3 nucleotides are TGCGCCAGCAGCTTGGCATCCGGGGATTACTATGGCTACACCTTC.

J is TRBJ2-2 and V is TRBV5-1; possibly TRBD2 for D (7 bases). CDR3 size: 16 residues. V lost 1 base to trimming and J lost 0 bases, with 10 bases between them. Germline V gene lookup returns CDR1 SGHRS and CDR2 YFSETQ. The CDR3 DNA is TGCGCCAGCAGCTTGTTGGGGGGGCCGAACACCGGGGAGCTGTTTTTT. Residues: CASSLLGGPNTGELFF.

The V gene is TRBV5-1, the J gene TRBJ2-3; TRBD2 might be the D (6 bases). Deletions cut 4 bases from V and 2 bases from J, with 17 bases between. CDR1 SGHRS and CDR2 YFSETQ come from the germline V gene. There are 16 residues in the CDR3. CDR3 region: CASSETPGLFTDTQYF. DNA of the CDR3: TGCGCCAGCAGCGAAACCCCGGGACTCTTCACAGATACGCAGTATTTT.

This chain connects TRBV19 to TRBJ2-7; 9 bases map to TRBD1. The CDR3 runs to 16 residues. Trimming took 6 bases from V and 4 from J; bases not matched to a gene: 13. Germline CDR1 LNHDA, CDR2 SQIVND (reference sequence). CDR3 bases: TGTGCCAGTAGCTCCCTTGGGAGACAGGGGGAATACGAGCAGTACTTC. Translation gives CASSSLGRQGEYEQYF.

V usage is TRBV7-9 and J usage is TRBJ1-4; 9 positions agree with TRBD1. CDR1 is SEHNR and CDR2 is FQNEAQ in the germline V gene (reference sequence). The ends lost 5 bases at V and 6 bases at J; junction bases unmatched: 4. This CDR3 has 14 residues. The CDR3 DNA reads TGTGCCAGCAGCCAACAGGGGGCACATGAAAAACTGTTTTTT. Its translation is CASSQQGAHEKLFF.

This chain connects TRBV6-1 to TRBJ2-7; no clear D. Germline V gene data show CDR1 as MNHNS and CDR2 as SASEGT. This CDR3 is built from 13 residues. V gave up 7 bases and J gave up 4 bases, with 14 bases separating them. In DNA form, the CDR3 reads TGTGCCAGCACACCGGGTCCCCATTACGAGCAGTACTTC. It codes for CASTPGPHYEQYF.

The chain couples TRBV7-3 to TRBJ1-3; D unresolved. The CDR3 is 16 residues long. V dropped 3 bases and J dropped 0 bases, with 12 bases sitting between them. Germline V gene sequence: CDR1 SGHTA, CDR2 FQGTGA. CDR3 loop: CASSLIDIFSGNTIYF. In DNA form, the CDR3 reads TGTGCCAGCAGCTTGATAGACATCTTCTCTGGAAACACCATATATTTT.

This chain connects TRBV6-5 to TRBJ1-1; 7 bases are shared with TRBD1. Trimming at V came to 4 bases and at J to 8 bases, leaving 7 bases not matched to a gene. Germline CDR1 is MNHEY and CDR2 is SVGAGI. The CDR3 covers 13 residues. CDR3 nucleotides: TGTGCCAGCAGTTCTTCCGGGACAGCAGAAGCTTTCTTT. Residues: CASSSSGTAEAFF.

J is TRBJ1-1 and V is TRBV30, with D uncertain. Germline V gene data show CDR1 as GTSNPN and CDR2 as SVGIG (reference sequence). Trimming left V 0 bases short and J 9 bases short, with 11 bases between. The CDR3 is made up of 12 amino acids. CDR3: CAWSVQTAKAFF. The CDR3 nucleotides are TGTGCCTGGAGTGTACAAACAGCTAAAGCTTTCTTT.

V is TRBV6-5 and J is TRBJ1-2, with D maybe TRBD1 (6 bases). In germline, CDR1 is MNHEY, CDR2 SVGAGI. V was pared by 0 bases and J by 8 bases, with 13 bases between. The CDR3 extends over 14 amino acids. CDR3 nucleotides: TGTGCCAGCAGTTACTCATATGGACAGTGGGGCTACACCTTC. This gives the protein CASSYSYGQWGYTF.

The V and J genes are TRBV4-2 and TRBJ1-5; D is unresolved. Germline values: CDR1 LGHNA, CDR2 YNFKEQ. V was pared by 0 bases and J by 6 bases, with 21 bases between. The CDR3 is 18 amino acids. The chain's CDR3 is CASSQDAGTPFLSQPQHF. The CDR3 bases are TGTGCCAGCAGCCAAGATGCAGGTACCCCATTTCTTTCTCAGCCCCAGCATTTT.

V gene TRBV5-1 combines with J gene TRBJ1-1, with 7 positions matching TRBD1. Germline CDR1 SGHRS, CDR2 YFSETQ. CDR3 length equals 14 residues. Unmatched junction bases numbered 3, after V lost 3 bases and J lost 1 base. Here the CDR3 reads CASSSQGGNTEAFF. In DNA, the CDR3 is TGCGCCAGCAGCTCTCAGGGGGGGAACACTGAAGCTTTCTTT.